These 22 T cell receptor beta chains originate from one sample sequenced in a study of blood T cells in healthy people across ages. A second PCR of roughly 7 to 11 cycles used a sample-barcoded 5' primer and a J-beta primer mix. TCRdb used MiXCR to reprocess the 5' RACE reads, holding one entry per CDR3 protein. This table has 980,000 or so distinct CDR3 sequences, about 48% appearing once. Sequenced: blood. The origin of the receptors is a man younger than 40 in good health.

This clonotype showed up just a few times. J is TRBJ1-2 and V is TRBV7-2, with D possibly being TRBD1 (5 bases). Germline-derived CDR1 and CDR2 are SGHTA and FQGNSA. V lost 6 bases to trimming and J lost 4 bases, with 21 bases between them. The CDR3 runs 16 residues. CDR3 DNA: TGTGCCAGCAGTCTAGCCGGGACCCTTTTGATCTATGGCTACACCTTC. Translating gives CASSLAGTLLIYGYTF.

This clonotype occurred a few times. The V call is TRBV21-1, the J call TRBJ2-7. TRBV21-1 is a recognized pseudogene. This CDR3 has 19 amino acids. DNA for the CDR3: TGTGCCAGCAGCAAAGCGCGTCATTATGGTGACAGGGGTTCCTACGAGCAGTACTTC. Translated: CASSKARHYGDRGSYEQYF.

This clonotype was counted a few times. DNA for the CDR3: TGTGCCAGCAGTTTGGGAGGAGCGAATTTGGATTCACCCCTCCACTTT. It specifies CASSLGGANLDSPLHF. V gene TRBV28 combines with J gene TRBJ1-6; no firm D call. The ends were cut back, 3 bases at V and 8 bases at J, with 17 bases in the middle. Germline V gene data show CDR1 as MDHEN and CDR2 as SYDVKM. The CDR3 has 16 amino acids.

The gene calls are TRBV25-1 and TRBJ1-1; tentatively, D is TRBD1 (6 bases). Germline V CDR1 and CDR2: MGHDK, SYGVNS. The CDR3 covers 13 residues. V gave up 6 bases and J gave up 5 bases, with 13 bases separating them. Written as DNA, the CDR3 is TGTGCCAGCAGACCTACAGGGTGGACTGAAGCTTTCTTT. Its protein is CASRPTGWTEAFF. The variable domain in full, completed from reference TRBV25-1 and TRBJ1-1, reads EADIYQTPRYLVIGTGKKITLECSQTMGHDKMYWYQQDPGMELHLIHYSYGVNSTEKGDLSSESTVSRIRTEHFPLTLESARPSHTSQYLCASRPTGWTEAFFGQGTRLTVV.

The J gene is TRBJ2-2, the V gene TRBV7-2; possibly TRBD1 for D (6 bases). CDR1 SGHTA and CDR2 FQGNSA come from the germline V gene. The CDR3 is made up of 13 amino acids. Trimming took off 5 bases at V and 4 bases at J, with 8 bases between the two ends. The CDR3 here is CASSGQFTGELFF. CDR3 coding DNA: TGTGCCAGCAGCGGACAGTTCACCGGGGAGCTGTTTTTT.

V gene TRBV12-3 or TRBV12-4 combines with J gene TRBJ1-1; D is possibly TRBD1 (6 bases). Trimming shortened V by 8 bases and J by 5 bases, and 18 bases separated the two germline ends. This CDR3 comprises 14 residues. The CDR3 DNA sequence: TGTGCCAGCGAATTCTCAGACAGGTCTACTGAAGCTTTCTTT. This encodes CASEFSDRSTEAFF.

The J gene is TRBJ2-1, the V gene TRBV6-1, with TRBD2 matching 15 bases. CDR1 and CDR2 (germline): MNHNS, SASEGT. V dropped 10 bases and J dropped 5; count of bases not matched to a gene: 6. The CDR3 consists of 15 residues. The CDR3: CATRTSGGADNEQFF. CDR3 nucleotide sequence: TGTGCCACTCGGACTAGCGGGGGGGCCGACAATGAGCAGTTCTTC.

This rearrangement joins TRBV2 to TRBJ2-1; TRBD2 might be the D (5 bases). CDR1 SNHLY and CDR2 FYNNEI come from the germline V gene. V dropped 8 bases and J dropped 0 bases, with 11 bases sitting between them. This CDR3 contains 14 residues. The DNA for the CDR3 is TGTGCCAGCCTCAACGGGGTCTCCTACAATGAGCAGTTCTTC. Residues: CASLNGVSYNEQFF.

V and J are TRBV6-6 and TRBJ2-7; weak D call: TRBD1 (6 bases). V lost 6 bases and J lost 2, with 14 bases in between. CDR3 length equals 14 residues. CDR1 is MNHNY, CDR2 SVGAGI, per germline (reference sequence). The CDR3 nucleotides read TGTGCCAGCAGCCCCGGACAGCATACCTACGAGCAGTACTTC. As protein: CASSPGQHTYEQYF.

The rearrangement uses TRBV4-3 and TRBJ1-1; D perhaps matches TRBD1 (5 bases). Trimming left V 1 base short and J 6 bases short, with 9 bases between. The CDR3 runs to 13 residues. The V gene's germline CDR1 is LGHNA and CDR2 YSLEER. The CDR3, as DNA: TGCGCCAGCAGCCAAGGGGGCACTGCTGAAGCTTTCTTT. It translates to CASSQGGTAEAFF.

The genes are TRBV11-2 and TRBJ2-5, with 15 bases aligning to TRBD2. Germline V CDR1 and CDR2: SGHAT, FQNNGV. This CDR3 is built from 19 residues. Germline trimming cut 1 base from V and 2 bases from J; bases unmatched to any gene: 8. Written as DNA, the CDR3 is TGTGCCAGCAGCTTAGTTGGACTAGCGGGGGGGCTTCGTCAAGAGACCCAGTACTTC. This encodes CASSLVGLAGGLRQETQYF. The entire variable domain, with the rest obtained from reference TRBV11-2 and TRBJ2-5, is as follows: EAGVAQSPRYKIIEKRQSVAFWCNPISGHATLYWYQQILGQGPKLLIQFQNNGVVDDSQLPKDRFSAERLKGVDSTLKIQPAKLEDSAVYLCASSLVGLAGGLRQETQYFGPGTRLLVL.

This chain's CDR3 is CASSVQDSYEQYF. CDR3 in DNA: TGTGCCAGCAGCGTTCAGGACTCCTACGAGCAGTACTTC. This chain joins TRBV9 and TRBJ2-7; D gene ambiguous. Germline assignment: CDR1 SGDLS and CDR2 YYNGEE. The CDR3 length is 13 residues. The V end was cut by 2 bases, the J end by 0 bases, with 6 bases between.

A few counts support this clonotype. The chain has TRBV12-3 or TRBV12-4 and TRBJ2-5, with 7 nucleotides matching TRBD2. Trimming at V came to 6 bases and at J to 4 bases, leaving 8 bases not matched to a gene. The CDR3 consists of 14 residues. CDR3 loop: CASSILALGETQYF. For the CDR3, the DNA is TGTGCCAGCAGCATACTAGCGTTAGGAGAGACCCAGTACTTC.

The chain uses TRBV20-1 and TRBJ2-1; D unclear. Gene TRBJ2-7 matches the end of the DNA better, so the J call may be wrong. The length of the CDR3 is 13 residues. CDR1 is DFQATT, CDR2 SNEGSKA, per germline (reference sequence). CDR3 in DNA: TGCAGTGCTAGCGGGTTTAATGGCGGTGAGCAGTACTTC. It codes for CSASGFNGGEQYF.

This chain connects TRBV7-2 to TRBJ2-3, with unresolved D. Germline loops: CDR1 SGHTA, CDR2 FQGNSA. This CDR3 contains 16 residues. V lost 4 bases, J lost 0 bases, and 14 bases lay in between. The CDR3 coding sequence is TGTGCCAGCAGCTCCGATCACGGGCCTAGCACAGATACGCAGTATTTT. Translating it yields CASSSDHGPSTDTQYF. Full variable domain (missing parts from reference TRBV7-2 and TRBJ2-3): GAGVSQSPSNKVTEKGKDVELRCDPISGHTALYWYRQSLGQGLEFLIYFQGNSAPDKSGLPSDRFSAERTGGSVSTLTIQRTQQEDSAVYLCASSSDHGPSTDTQYFGPGTRLTVL.

This clonotype was detected only a few times. This rearrangement joins TRBV20-1 to TRBJ2-7, with 8 bases identical to TRBD2. The CDR3 spans 13 residues. Germline CDR1 DFQATT, CDR2 SNEGSKA (reference sequence). Trimming took 6 bases from V and 0 from J; bases not matched to a gene: 4. CDR3 region: CSAEAGVSYEQYF. The CDR3 DNA follows: TGCAGTGCCGAAGCGGGAGTCTCCTACGAGCAGTACTTC.

The chain recombines TRBV20-1 with TRBJ2-5; no definite D call. The DNA end is a closer match to TRBJ2-7, so the J assignment may be wrong. This CDR3 is 11 amino acids long. Germline V gives CDR1 DFQATT, CDR2 SNEGSKA (reference sequence). In DNA form, the CDR3 reads TGCAGTGCTCCCCTGGTGAACGAGCAGTACTTC. Translated, it gives CSAPLVNEQYF.

The rearrangement joins TRBV5-1 to TRBJ2-3; 11 nucleotides line up with TRBD2. There are 15 residues in the CDR3. With V trimmed by 2 bases and J by 4 bases, 3 bases remained unmatched. Germline loops: CDR1 SGHRS, CDR2 YFSETQ. CDR3 sequence reads: CASSFTSGGSDTQYF. CDR3 coding DNA: TGCGCCAGCAGCTTTACTAGCGGGGGATCAGATACGCAGTATTTT.

A note on this clonotype: This may arise from a read error, as a much more abundant clone is one base away. The CDR3 here is CASSAASGPYNEQFF. As DNA, the CDR3 is TGTGCCAGCAGCGCCGCTAGCGGGCCATACAATGAGCAGTTCTTC. The J gene is TRBJ2-1, the V gene TRBV9, with 8 bases lining up with TRBD2. The CDR3 has 15 residues. J gave up 4 bases and V 3 bases, and 6 bases lay outside the gene matches. Germline lookup yields CDR1 SGDLS and CDR2 YYNGEE.

V usage is TRBV7-2 and J usage is TRBJ2-3; 9 nucleotides align to TRBD2. This CDR3 has 16 amino acids. The germline V gene encodes CDR1 SGHTA and CDR2 FQGNSA. Trimming cost V 5 bases and J 2 bases; bases outside gene matches: 8. CDR3 coding DNA: TGTGCCAGCAGCGCCATAGCGGGGGCGACCACAGATACGCAGTATTTT. Protein sequence: CASSAIAGATTDTQYF.

The rearrangement joins TRBV4-1 to TRBJ1-6; D call uncertain. CDR1 is MGHRA and CDR2 is YSYEKL in the germline V gene. The CDR3 sequence is 15 residues long. Trimming removed 1 base at V and 7 bases at J, with 11 bases between. Here the CDR3 reads CASSQVARLNSPLHF. The DNA of the CDR3 is TGCGCCAGCAGCCAAGTGGCGAGGTTGAATTCACCCCTCCACTTT.

The J gene is TRBJ2-7, the V gene TRBV6-6; the D gene is possibly TRBD2 (5 bases). CDR1 is MNHNY and CDR2 is SVGAGI in the germline V gene (reference sequence). The V gene lost 7 bases and the J gene lost 4 bases, with 14 bases spanning the gap. The length of the CDR3 is 13 residues. The CDR3 is CASTLGVLYEQYF. CDR3 DNA sequence: TGTGCCAGCACACTCGGGGTTCTATACGAGCAGTACTTC.